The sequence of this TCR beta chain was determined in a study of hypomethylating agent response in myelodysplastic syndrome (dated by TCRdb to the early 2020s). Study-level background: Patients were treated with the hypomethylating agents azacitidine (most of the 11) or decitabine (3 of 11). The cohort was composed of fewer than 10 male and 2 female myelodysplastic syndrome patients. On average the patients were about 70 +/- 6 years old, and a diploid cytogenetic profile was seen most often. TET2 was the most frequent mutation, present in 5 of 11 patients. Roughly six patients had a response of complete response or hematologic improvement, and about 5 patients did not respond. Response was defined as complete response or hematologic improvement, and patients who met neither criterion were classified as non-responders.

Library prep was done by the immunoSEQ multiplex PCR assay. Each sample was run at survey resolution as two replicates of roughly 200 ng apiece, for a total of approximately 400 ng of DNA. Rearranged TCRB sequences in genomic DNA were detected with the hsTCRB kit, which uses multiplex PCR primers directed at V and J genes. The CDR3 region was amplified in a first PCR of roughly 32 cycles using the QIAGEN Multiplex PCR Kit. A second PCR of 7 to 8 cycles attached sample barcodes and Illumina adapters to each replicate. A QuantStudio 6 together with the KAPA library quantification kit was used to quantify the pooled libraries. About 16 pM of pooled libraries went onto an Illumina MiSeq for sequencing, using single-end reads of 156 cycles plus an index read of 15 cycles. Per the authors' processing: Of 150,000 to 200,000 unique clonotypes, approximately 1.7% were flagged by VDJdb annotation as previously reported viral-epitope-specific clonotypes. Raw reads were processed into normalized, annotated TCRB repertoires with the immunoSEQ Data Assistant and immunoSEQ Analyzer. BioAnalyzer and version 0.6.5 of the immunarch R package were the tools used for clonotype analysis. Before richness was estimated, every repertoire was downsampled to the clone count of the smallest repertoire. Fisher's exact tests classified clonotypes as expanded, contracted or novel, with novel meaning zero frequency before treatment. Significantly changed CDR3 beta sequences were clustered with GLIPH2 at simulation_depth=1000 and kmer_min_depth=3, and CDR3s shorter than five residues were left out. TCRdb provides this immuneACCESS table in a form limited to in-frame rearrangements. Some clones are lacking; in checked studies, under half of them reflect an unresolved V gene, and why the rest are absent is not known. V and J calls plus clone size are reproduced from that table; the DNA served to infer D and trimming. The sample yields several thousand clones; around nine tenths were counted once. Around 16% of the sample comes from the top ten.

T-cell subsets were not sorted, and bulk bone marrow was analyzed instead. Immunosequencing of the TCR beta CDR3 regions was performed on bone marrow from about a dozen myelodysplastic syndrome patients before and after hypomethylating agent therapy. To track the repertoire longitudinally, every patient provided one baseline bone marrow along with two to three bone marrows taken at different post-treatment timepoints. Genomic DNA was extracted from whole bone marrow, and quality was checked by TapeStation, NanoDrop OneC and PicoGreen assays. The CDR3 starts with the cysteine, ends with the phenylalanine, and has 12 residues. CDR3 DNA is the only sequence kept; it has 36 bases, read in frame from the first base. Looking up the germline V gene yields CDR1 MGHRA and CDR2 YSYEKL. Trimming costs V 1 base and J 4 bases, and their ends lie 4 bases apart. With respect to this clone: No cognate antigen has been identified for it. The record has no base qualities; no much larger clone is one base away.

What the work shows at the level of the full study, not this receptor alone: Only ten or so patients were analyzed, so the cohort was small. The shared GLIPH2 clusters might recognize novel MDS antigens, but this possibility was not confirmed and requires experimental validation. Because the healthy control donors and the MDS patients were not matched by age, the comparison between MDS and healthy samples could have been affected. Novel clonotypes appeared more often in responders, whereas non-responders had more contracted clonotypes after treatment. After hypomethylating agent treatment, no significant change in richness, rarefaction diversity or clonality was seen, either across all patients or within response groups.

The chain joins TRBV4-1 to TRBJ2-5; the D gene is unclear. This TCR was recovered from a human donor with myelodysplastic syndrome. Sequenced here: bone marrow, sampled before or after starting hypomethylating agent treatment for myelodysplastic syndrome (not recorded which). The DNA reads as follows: TGCGCCAGCAGCCAAGTCGTAGAGACCCAGTACTTC. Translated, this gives CASSQVVETQYF.